This TCR beta chain was observed in a study of chemoradiotherapy in HPV16-positive cancers. Comments on this clone: Its antigen is unknown.

CDR1 SQVTM and CDR2 ANQGSEA come from the germline V gene. The CDR3 is made up of 15 amino acids. Trimming took off 4 bases at V and 3 bases at J, with 19 bases between the two ends. Produced via immunoSEQ multiplex PCR; TCRdb's table is partial and in-frame only. Of 50,000 to 55,000 clones in the sample, under 95% were seen once. Over chemoradiotherapy, repertoires were sampled more than once. Findings of the study overall: Candidate HPV-specific clones and E7-related TCR motifs grew in tumor during treatment.

The chain carries TRBV29-1 and TRBJ2-7, with D perhaps TRBD2 (7 bases). The sequences come from blood, collected from a patient who underwent chemoradiotherapy. This sequence was found in a human donor with HPV-associated anogenital cancer. CDR3 nucleotides: TGCAGCGTTGCCGGGGGGCACAAAGGGATCTACGAGCAGTACTTC. Translation: CSVAGGHKGIYEQYF.